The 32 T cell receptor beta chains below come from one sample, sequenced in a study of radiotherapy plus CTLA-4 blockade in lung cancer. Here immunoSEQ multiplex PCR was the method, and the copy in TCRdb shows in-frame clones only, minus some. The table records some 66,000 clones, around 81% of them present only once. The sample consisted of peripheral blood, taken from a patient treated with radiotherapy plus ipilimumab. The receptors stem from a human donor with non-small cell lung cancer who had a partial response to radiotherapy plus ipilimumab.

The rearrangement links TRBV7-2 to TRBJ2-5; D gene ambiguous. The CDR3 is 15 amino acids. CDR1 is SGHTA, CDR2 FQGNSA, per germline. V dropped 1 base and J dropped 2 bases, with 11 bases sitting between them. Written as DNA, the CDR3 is TGTGCCAGCAGCTTAGGGGCCGCCCGGCAAGAGACCCAGTACTTC. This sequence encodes CASSLGAARQETQYF.

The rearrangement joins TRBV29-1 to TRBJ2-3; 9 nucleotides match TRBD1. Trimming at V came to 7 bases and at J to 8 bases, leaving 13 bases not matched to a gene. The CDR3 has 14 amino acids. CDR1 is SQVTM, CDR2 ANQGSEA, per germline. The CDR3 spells CSGRTGTGSVTQYF. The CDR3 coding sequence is TGCAGCGGCCGAACCGGGACAGGGTCTGTTACGCAGTATTTT.

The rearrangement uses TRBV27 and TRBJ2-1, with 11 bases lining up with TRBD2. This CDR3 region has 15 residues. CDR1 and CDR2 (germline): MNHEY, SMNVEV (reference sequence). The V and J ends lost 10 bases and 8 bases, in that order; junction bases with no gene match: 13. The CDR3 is CATALVLAGVYEQFF. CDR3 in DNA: TGTGCCACGGCGCTCGTACTAGCGGGAGTATATGAGCAGTTCTTC.

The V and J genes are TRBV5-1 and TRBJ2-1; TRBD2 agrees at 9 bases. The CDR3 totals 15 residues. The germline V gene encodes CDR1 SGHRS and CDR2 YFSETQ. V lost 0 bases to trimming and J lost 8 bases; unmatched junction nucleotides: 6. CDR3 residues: CASSLGSGSSDEQFF. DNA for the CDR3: TGCGCCAGCAGCTTGGGTAGCGGGAGCAGCGATGAGCAGTTCTTC.

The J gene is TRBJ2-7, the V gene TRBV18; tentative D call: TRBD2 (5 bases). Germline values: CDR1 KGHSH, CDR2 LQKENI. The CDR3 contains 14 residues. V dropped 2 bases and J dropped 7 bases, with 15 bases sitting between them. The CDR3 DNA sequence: TGTGCCAGCTCACCATCAACAACTAGTAGAGAGCAGTACTTC. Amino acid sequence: CASSPSTTSREQYF.

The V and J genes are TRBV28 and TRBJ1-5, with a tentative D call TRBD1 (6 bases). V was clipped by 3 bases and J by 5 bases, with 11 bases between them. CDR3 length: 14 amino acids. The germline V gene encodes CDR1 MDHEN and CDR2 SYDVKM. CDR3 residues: CASSLRGFDQPQHF. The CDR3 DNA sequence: TGTGCCAGCAGTTTGAGGGGGTTCGATCAGCCCCAGCATTTT.

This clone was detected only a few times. CDR3 protein: CASSLSRRADNEQFF. Written as DNA, the CDR3 is TGCGCCAGCAGCTTGAGCCGGAGGGCCGACAATGAGCAGTTCTTC. The chain is built from TRBV5-1 and TRBJ2-1, with a possible D match to TRBD2 (6 bases). The germline CDR1 and CDR2 sequences are SGHRS and YFSETQ. This CDR3 is built from 15 residues. V was shortened by 1 base and J by 5 bases, with 13 bases between the two germline ends.

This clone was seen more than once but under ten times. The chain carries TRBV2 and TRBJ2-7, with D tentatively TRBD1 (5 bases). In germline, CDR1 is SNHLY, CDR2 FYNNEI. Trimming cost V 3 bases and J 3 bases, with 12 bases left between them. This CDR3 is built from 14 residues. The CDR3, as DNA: TGTGCCAGCAGTGACCAGGGTTTTGGCTACGAGCAGTACTTC. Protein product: CASSDQGFGYEQYF.

The DNA of the CDR3 is TGTGCCAGCAGCCCCAGCTCCGGGACAGCGAACACTGAAGCTTTCTTT. Translating it yields CASSPSSGTANTEAFF. The rearrangement links TRBV5-4 to TRBJ1-1; 7 nucleotides align to TRBD1. The germline CDR1 and CDR2 sequences are SGHNT and YYREEE (reference sequence). The CDR3 totals 16 residues. Losses at the gene ends were 4 bases for V and 1 base for J; bases not matched to a gene: 10.

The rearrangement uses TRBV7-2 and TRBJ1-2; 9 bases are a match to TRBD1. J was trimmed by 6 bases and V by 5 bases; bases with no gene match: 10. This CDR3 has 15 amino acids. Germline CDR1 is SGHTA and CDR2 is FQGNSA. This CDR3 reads CASSLGTGIYNGYTF. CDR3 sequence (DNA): TGTGCCAGCAGCCTCGGGACAGGGATTTATAATGGCTACACCTTC. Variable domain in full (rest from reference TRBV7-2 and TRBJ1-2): GAGVSQSPSNKVTEKGKDVELRCDPISGHTALYWYRQSLGQGLEFLIYFQGNSAPDKSGLPSDRFSAERTGGSVSTLTIQRTQQEDSAVYLCASSLGTGIYNGYTFGSGTRLTVV.

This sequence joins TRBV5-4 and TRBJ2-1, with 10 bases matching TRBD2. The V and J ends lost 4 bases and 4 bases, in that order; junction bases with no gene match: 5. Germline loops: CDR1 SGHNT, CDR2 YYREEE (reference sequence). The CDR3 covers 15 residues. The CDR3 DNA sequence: TGTGCCAGCAGCCCGAGCGGGAGGGAATACAATGAGCAGTTCTTC. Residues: CASSPSGREYNEQFF.

DNA of the CDR3: TGCGCCAGCAGCCTTGGGACTGAGTTAGATACGCAGTATTTT. This encodes CASSLGTELDTQYF. J is TRBJ2-3 and V is TRBV5-1, with D maybe TRBD2 (6 bases). CDR1 SGHRS and CDR2 YFSETQ come from the germline V gene. With 4 bases removed from V and 5 bases from J, the gap between germline ends came to 14 bases. The CDR3 is 14 residues long.

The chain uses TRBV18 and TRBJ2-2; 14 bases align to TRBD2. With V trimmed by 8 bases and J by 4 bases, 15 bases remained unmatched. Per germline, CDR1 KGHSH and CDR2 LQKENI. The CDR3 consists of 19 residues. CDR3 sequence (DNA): TGTGCCAGCCGACAAACGCCGGGACTAGCGGGAGAACGCACCGGGGAGCTGTTTTTT. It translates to CASRQTPGLAGERTGELFF.

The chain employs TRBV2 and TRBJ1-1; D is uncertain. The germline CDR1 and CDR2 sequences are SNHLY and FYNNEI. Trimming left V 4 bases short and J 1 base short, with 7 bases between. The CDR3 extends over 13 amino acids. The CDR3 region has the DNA TGTGCCAGCAGTGGGGGAGCGAACACTGAAGCTTTCTTT. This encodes CASSGGANTEAFF.

The CDR3 coding sequence is TGTGCCTGGAGTGGTGGACAGAGTAATTCACCCCTCCACTTT. This codes for CAWSGGQSNSPLHF. This chain connects TRBV30 to TRBJ1-6; D is perhaps TRBD1 (6 bases). The CDR3 is made up of 14 amino acids. CDR1 is GTSNPN, CDR2 SVGIG, per germline (reference sequence). V was shortened by 1 base and J by 6 bases, with 10 bases between the two germline ends.

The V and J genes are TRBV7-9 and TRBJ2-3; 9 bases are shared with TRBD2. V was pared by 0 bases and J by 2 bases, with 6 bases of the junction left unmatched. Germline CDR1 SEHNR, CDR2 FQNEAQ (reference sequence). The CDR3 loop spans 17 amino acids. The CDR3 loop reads CASSLARIAGDTDTQYF. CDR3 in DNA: TGTGCCAGCAGCTTAGCTAGGATAGCGGGAGACACAGATACGCAGTATTTT.

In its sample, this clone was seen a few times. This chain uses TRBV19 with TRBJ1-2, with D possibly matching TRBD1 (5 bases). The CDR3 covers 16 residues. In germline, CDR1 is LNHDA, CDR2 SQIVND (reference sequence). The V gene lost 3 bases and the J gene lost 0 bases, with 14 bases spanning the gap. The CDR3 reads CASSIYDSSSNYGYTF. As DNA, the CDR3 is TGTGCCAGTAGTATTTATGACAGCTCCTCTAACTATGGCTACACCTTC.

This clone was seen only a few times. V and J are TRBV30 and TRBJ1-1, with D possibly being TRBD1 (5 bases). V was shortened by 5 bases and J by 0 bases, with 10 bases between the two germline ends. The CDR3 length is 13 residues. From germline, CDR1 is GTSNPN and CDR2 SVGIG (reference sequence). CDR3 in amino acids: CAWVGPMNTEAFF. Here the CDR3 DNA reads TGTGCCTGGGTGGGGCCGATGAACACTGAAGCTTTCTTT.

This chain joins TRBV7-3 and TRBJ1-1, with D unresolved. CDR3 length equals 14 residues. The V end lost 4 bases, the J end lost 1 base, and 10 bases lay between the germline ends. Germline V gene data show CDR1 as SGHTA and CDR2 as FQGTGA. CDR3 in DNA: TGTGCCAGCAGCTCAAATTCACAGAACACTGAAGCTTTCTTT. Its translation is CASSSNSQNTEAFF.

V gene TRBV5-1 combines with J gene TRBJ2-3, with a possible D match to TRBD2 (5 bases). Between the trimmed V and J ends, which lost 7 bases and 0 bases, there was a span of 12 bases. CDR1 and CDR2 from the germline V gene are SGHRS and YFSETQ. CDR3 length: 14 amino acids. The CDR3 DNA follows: TGCGCCAGCTCCCGGGGATCTAGCACAGATACGCAGTATTTT. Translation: CASSRGSSTDTQYF.

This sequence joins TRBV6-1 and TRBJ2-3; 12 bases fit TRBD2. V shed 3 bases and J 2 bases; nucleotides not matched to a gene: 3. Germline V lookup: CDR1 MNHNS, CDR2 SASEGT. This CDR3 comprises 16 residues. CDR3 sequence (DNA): TGTGCCAGCAGTGAGGGACTAGCGGGTTCCACAGATACGCAGTATTTT. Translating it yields CASSEGLAGSTDTQYF.

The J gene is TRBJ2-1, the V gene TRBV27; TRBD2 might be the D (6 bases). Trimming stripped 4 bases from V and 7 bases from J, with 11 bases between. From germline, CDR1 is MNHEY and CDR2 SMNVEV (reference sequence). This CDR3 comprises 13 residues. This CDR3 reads CASSSGLVNEQFF. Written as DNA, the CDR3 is TGTGCCAGCAGTTCGGGACTCGTGAATGAGCAGTTCTTC.

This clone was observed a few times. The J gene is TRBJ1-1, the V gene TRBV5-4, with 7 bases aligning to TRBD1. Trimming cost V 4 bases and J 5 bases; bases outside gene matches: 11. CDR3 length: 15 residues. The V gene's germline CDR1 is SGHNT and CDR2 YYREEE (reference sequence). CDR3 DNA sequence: TGTGCCAGCAGCGGCCGGACAGGACTGGGGACTGAAGCTTTCTTT. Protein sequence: CASSGRTGLGTEAFF.

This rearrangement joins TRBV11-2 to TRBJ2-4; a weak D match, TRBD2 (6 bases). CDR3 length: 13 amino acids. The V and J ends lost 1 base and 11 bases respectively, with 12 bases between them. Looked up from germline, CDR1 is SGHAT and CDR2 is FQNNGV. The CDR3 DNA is TGTGCCAGCAGCTTAGGCGGGGCGGCCGTTCAGTACTTC. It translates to CASSLGGAAVQYF.

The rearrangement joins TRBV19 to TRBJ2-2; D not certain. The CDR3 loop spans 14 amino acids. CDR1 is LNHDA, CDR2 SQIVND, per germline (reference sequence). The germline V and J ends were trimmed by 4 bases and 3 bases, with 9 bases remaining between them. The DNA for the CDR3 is TGTGCCAGTAGTAGGTCCAGATACACCGGGGAGCTGTTTTTT. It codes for CASSRSRYTGELFF.

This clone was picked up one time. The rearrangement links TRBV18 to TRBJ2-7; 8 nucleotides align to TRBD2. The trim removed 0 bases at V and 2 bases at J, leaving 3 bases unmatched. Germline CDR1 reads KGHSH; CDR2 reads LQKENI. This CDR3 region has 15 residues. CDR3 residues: CASSPPQRGTYEQYF. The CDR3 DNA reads TGTGCCAGCTCACCACCCCAGCGGGGGACCTACGAGCAGTACTTC.

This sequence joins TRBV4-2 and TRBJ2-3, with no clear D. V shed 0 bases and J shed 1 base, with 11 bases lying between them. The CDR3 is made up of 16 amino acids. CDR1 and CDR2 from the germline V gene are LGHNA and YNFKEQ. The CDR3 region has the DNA TGTGCCAGCAGCCAAGAAAGAGGCCTGGGCACAGATACGCAGTATTTT. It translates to CASSQERGLGTDTQYF.

The CDR3, as DNA: TGTGCCAGCAGCCAGGGACTAGCGGGAGGCCGACCACCGTTCTTC. Its protein is CASSQGLAGGRPPFF. This rearrangement joins TRBV7-2 to TRBJ2-1; 15 nucleotides agree with TRBD2. CDR1 is SGHTA and CDR2 is FQGNSA in the germline V gene. V was clipped by 5 bases and J by 15 bases; unmatched bases: 11. The CDR3 covers 15 residues.

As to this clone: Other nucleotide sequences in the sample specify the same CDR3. In nucleotides, the CDR3 is TGTGCCTGGAGTGTAGGAGCGGGAGTAGGAGAGACCCAGTACTTC. Encoded protein: CAWSVGAGVGETQYF. This rearrangement joins TRBV30 to TRBJ2-5; 8 bases fit TRBD2. The V gene end was trimmed by 0 bases and the J gene end by 4 bases; junction bases not matched to a gene: 7. The CDR3 has 15 residues. The germline gives CDR1 GTSNPN, CDR2 SVGIG (reference sequence).

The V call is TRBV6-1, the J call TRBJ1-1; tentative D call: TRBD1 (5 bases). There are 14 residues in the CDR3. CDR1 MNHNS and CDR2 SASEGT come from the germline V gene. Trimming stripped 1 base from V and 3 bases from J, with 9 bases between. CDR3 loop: CASSEVRADTEAFF. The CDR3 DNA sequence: TGTGCCAGCAGTGAAGTCAGGGCGGACACTGAAGCTTTCTTT.

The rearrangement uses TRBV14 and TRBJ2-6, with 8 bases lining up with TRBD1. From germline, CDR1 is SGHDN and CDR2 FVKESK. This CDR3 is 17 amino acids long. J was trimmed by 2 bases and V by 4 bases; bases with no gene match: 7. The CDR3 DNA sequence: TGTGCCAGCAGCCCTGGACAGGGAAAGACTGGGGCCAACGTCCTGACTTTC. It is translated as CASSPGQGKTGANVLTF.

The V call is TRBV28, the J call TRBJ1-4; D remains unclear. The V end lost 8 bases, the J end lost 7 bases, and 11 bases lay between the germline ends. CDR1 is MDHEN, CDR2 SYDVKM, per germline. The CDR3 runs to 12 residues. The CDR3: CASSRLGEKLFF. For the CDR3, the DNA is TGTGCCAGCTCACGGCTAGGTGAAAAACTGTTTTTT.